This is a list of T cell receptor beta chains from one sample in a study of PD-1 blockade in classical Hodgkin lymphoma. Assay used: immunoSEQ multiplex PCR; TCRdb lists only in-frame clones, some missing. The profile shows some 30,000 clones, around 81% of them singletons. This specimen was peripheral blood mononuclear cells (PBMCs), taken before the fourth cycle of nivolumab. The receptors here all came from a human donor with classical Hodgkin lymphoma. Both conserved end residues are part of each CDR3. D genes are given only for firm matches. Clone size is given for some rows only: seen once, a few or many times, or a class if the clone is expanded.

NA,TRBJ1-2,TRBV7-6,NA,CASSFPRGYGYTF,TGTGCCAGCAGCTTTCCGAGAGGCTATGGCTACACCTTC
TRBD1,TRBJ2-7,TRBV7-9,few,CASSLGQFVYEQYF,TGTGCCAGCAGCTTGGGACAGTTCGTCTACGAGCAGTACTTC
TRBD1,TRBJ2-1,TRBV11-3,NA,CASSFGRGQDNEQFF,TGTGCCAGCAGCTTCGGCAGGGGGCAGGACAATGAGCAGTTCTTC
NA,TRBJ2-1,TRBV5-6,once,CASSLAHMAEQFF,TGTGCCAGCAGCTTGGCTCACATGGCTGAGCAGTTCTTC
TRBD1,TRBJ1-2,TRBV7-9,NA,CASTKTGTANYGYTF,TGTGCCAGCACTAAAACCGGGACAGCTAACTATGGCTACACCTTC
NA,TRBJ2-1,TRBV18,NA,CASERAIGEQFF,TGTGCCAGCGAGCGGGCAATAGGGGAGCAGTTCTTC
TRBD2,TRBJ2-7,TRBV5-8,few,CASSSPPRLATYEQYF,TGTGCCAGCAGCTCGCCGCCGCGACTAGCGACCTACGAGCAGTACTTC
TRBD2,TRBJ2-1,TRBV27,once,CASRITSGGANEQFF,TGTGCCAGCAGAATAACTAGCGGGGGGGCGAATGAGCAGTTCTTC
NA,TRBJ1-3,TRBV5-6,NA,CASSITAESGNTIYF,TGTGCCAGCAGCATAACAGCGGAATCTGGAAACACCATATATTTT
NA,TRBJ2-5,TRBV29-1,NA,CSVAHSRRETQYF,TGCAGCGTTGCGCACAGCCGGAGGGAGACCCAGTACTTC
NA,TRBJ2-5,TRBV15,NA,CATSRDLLGQETQYF,TGTGCCACCAGCAGAGATCTCTTGGGCCAAGAGACCCAGTACTTC
NA,TRBJ2-1,TRBV5-4,once,CASSHLALAGNEQFF,TGTGCCAGCAGCCACCTCGCCCTGGCGGGCAATGAGCAGTTCTTC
NA,TRBJ1-5,TRBV19,NA,CASSVGYGQPQHF,TGTGCCAGTAGTGTGGGGTACGGTCAGCCCCAGCATTTT
NA,TRBJ1-2,TRBV14,NA,CASSAGTGGYGYTF,TGTGCCAGCAGCGCCGGGACGGGGGGCTATGGCTACACCTTC
TRBD1,TRBJ2-7,TRBV18,NA,CASSGDRGEFLNEQYF,TGTGCCAGCTCGGGAGACAGGGGAGAGTTTTTGAACGAGCAGTACTTC